The source of this T cell receptor (beta chain) is a study of blood T cells in healthy people across ages. It was with a sample-barcoded 5' primer and a J-beta primer mix that a second PCR of about 6 to 12 cycles was run. Through a template-switch adaptor with 12 random nucleotides, each cDNA molecule received a tag. Via MiXCR, TCRdb re-called the 5' RACE reads, giving one row per CDR3 protein. The profile shows fewer than 2 million distinct CDR3 sequences, around 40% of them singletons. This clonotype appeared a few times. The antigen remains unidentified. The study's findings and limits: Across the age range, TCR beta diversity per million T cells fell in a roughly linear way.

This TCR was recovered from a human donor in good health. Sequencing input: blood.

As DNA, the CDR3 is TGTGCCACCAGTGATTTGCAAACAGCGGGGGGAGGTGAGCAGTTCTTC. Its translation: CATSDLQTAGGGEQFF. The chain combines TRBV24-1 with TRBJ2-1, with 9 bases lining up with TRBD2. The CDR3 extends over 16 amino acids. Per germline, CDR1 KGHDR and CDR2 SFDVKD. The V segment lost 0 bases and the J segment 9 bases; nucleotides outside the gene matches: 8.